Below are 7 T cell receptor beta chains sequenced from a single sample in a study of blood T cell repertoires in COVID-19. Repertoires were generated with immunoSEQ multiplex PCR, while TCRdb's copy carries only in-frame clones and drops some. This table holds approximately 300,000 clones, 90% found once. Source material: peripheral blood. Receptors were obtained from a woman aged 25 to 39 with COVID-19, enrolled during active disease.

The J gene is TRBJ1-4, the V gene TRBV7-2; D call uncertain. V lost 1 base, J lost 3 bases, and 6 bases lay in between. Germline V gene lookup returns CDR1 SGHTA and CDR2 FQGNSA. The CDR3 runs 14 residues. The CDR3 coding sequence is TGTGCCAGCAGCTTAGTACAGCCTAATGAAAAACTGTTTTTT. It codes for CASSLVQPNEKLFF.

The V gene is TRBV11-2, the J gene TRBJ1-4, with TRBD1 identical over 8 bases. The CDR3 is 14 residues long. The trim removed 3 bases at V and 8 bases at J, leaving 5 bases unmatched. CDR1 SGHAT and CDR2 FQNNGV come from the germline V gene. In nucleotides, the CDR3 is TGTGCCAGCAGCTTGACAGGGGTGAGGGAAAAACTGTTTTTT. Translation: CASSLTGVREKLFF. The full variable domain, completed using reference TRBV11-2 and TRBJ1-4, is EAGVAQSPRYKIIEKRQSVAFWCNPISGHATLYWYQQILGQGPKLLIQFQNNGVVDDSQLPKDRFSAERLKGVDSTLKIQPAKLEDSAVYLCASSLTGVREKLFFGSGTQLSVL.

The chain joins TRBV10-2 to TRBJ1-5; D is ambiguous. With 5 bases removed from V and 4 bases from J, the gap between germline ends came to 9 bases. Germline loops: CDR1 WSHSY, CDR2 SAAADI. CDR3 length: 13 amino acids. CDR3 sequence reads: CASSLESNQPQHF. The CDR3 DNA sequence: TGCGCCAGCAGTTTAGAGTCAAATCAGCCCCAGCATTTT.

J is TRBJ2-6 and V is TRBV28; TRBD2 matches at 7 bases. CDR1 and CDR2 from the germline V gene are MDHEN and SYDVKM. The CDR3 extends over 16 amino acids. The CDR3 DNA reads TGTGCGACCGGGGGAGGGAGTTTCTCTGGGGCCAACGTCCTGACTTTC. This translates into CATGGGSFSGANVLTF.

For the CDR3, the DNA is TGTGCCAGCAGTGGACAAACAGGACAGGGGGCCAGTCAGCCCCAGCATTTT. This gives the protein CASSGQTGQGASQPQHF. The chain recombines TRBV6-1 with TRBJ1-5, with 11 bases matching TRBD1. Germline CDR1 MNHNS, CDR2 SASEGT. V lost 4 bases to trimming and J lost 6 bases; unmatched junction nucleotides: 11. This CDR3 has 17 residues.

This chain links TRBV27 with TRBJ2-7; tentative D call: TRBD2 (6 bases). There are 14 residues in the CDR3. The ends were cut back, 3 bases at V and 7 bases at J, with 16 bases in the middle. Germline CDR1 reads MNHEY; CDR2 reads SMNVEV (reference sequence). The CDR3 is CASSFRDPREEQYF. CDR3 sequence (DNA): TGTGCCAGCAGTTTCCGGGACCCGCGGGAAGAGCAGTACTTC.

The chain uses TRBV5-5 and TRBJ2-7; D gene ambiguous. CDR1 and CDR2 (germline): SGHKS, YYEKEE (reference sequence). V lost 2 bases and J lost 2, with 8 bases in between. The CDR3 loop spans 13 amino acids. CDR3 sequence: CASSFDLAYEQYF. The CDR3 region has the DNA TGTGCCAGCAGCTTTGATTTAGCCTACGAGCAGTACTTC.